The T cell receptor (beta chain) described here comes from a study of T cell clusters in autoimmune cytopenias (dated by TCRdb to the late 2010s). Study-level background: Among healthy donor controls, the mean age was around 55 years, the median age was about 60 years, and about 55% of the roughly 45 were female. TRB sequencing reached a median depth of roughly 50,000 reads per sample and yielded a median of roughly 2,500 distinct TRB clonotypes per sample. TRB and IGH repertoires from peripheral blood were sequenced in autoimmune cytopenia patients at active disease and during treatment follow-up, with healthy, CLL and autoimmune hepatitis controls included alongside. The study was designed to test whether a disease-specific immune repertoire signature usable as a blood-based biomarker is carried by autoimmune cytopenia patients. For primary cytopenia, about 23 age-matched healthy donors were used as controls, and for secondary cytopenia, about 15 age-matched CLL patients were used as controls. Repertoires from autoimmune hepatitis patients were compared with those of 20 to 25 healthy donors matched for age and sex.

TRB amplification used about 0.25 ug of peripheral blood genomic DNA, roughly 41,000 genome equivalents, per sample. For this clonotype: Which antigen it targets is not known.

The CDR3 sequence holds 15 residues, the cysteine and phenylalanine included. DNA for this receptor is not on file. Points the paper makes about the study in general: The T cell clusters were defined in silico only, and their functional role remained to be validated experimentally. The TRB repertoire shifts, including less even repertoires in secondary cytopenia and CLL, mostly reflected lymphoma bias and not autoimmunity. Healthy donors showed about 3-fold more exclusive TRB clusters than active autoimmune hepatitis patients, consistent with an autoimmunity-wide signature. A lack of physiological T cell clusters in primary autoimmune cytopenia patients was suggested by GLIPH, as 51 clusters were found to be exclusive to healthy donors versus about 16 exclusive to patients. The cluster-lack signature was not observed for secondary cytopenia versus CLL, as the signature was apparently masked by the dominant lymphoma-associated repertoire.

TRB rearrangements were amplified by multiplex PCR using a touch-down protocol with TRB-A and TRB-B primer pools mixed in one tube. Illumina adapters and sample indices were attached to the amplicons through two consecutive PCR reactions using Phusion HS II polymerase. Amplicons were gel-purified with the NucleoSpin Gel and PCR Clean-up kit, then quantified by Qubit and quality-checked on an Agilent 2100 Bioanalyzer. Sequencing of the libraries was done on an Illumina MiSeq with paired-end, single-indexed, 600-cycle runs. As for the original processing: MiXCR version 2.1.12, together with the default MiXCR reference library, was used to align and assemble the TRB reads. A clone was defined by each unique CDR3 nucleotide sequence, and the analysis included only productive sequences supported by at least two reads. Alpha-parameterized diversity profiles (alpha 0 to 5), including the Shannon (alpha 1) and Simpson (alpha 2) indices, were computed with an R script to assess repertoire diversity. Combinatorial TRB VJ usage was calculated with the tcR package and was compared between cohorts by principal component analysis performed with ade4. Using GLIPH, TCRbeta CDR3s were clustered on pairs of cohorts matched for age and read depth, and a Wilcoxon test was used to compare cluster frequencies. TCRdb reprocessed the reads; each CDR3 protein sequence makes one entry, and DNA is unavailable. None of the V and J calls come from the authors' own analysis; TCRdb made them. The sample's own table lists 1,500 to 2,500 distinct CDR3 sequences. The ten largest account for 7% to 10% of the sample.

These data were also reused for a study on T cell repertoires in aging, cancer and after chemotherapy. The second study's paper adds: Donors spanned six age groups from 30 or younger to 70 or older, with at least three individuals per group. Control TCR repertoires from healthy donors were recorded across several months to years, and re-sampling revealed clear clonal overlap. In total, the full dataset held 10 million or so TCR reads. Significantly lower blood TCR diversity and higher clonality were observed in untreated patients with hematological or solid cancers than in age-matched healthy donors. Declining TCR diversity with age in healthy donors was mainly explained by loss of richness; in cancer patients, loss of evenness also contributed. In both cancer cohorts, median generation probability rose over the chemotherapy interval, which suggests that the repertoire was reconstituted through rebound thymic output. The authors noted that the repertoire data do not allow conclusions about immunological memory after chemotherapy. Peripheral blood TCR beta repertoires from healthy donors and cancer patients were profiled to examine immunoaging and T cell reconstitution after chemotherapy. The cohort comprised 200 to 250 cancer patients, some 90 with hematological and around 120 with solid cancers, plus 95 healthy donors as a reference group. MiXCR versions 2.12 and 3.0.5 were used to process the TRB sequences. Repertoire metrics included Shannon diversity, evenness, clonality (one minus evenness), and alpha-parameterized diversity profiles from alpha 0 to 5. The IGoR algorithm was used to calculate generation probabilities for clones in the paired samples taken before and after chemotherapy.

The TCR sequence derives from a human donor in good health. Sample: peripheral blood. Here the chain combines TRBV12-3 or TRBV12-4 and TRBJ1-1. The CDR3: CASSLVPAGWAEAFF.